One sample yielded the 7 T cell receptor beta chains listed below, sequenced in a study of shared clonotypes between healthy human individuals. Data came from immunoSEQ multiplex PCR; TCRdb stores just in-frame clones and leaves some out. The sample yields around 200,000 clones, 65% to 70% seen once. Sequencing was performed on memory CD4+ T cells sorted from blood. Specified subset: CD45RA-negative fraction. The receptors come from a man aged 25-45 years in good health.

The chain couples TRBV9 to TRBJ2-2; 8 nucleotides align to TRBD2. The CDR3 runs 16 residues. The trim removed 0 bases at V and 4 bases at J, leaving 5 bases unmatched. The germline CDR1 and CDR2 sequences are SGDLS and YYNGEE. The CDR3 is CASSVDGRASTGELFF. DNA of the CDR3: TGTGCCAGCAGCGTAGACGGGAGGGCCAGCACCGGGGAGCTGTTTTTT.

This clone was seen a handful of times. The chain combines TRBV5-1 with TRBJ2-2, with D unresolved. V was trimmed by 5 bases and J by 2 bases, leaving 10 bases between them. Germline-derived CDR1 and CDR2 are SGHRS and YFSETQ. The CDR3 covers 14 residues. CDR3 sequence reads: CASSWVDNTGELFF. Here the CDR3 DNA reads TGCGCCAGCAGTTGGGTCGACAACACCGGGGAGCTGTTTTTT.

The CDR3 DNA reads as TGTGCCATCAGTACGGCGGACACCCCGGGCTACGAGCAGTACTTC. It specifies CAISTADTPGYEQYF. The chain recombines TRBV10-3 with TRBJ2-7, with D possibly matching TRBD1 (5 bases). Germline CDR1 reads ENHRY; CDR2 reads SYGVKD. Deletions cut 5 bases from V and 3 bases from J, with 17 bases between. CDR3 size: 15 residues.

J is TRBJ1-2 and V is TRBV6-5; D gene uncertain. Per the germline V gene, CDR1 is MNHEY and CDR2 is SVGAGI. The CDR3 totals 14 residues. V lost 4 bases and J 7 bases, leaving 16 bases between the germline ends. The DNA of the CDR3 is TGTGCCAGCAGTTCAAGGACGTCTGGCGGTGGCTACACCTTC. This sequence encodes CASSSRTSGGGYTF.

This clone has a count of ten or more. The genes are TRBV10-3 and TRBJ2-5, with D perhaps TRBD1 (5 bases). Germline loops: CDR1 ENHRY, CDR2 SYGVKD. Trimming pared 8 bases from V and 7 bases from J, leaving 11 bases between. The CDR3 loop spans 11 amino acids. CDR3 sequence: CAIGNQGTQYF. The CDR3 nucleotides are TGTGCCATCGGCAATCAGGGGACCCAGTACTTC.

Comments on this clone: Other nucleotide sequences from this sample produce the same CDR3. V gene TRBV9 combines with J gene TRBJ1-3; D unclear. Deletions cut 0 bases from V and 7 bases from J, with 2 bases between. CDR3 size: 11 residues. In germline, CDR1 is SGDLS, CDR2 YYNGEE. In DNA form, the CDR3 reads TGTGCCAGCAGCGTAGGCAACACCATATATTTT. This sequence encodes CASSVGNTIYF.

This sequence joins TRBV1 and TRBJ1-4. TRBV1 is deemed a pseudogene. The CDR3 is made up of 14 amino acids. The CDR3 DNA reads TGCACCAGCAGCCAGGGGGGGCTGATGGAAAAACTGTTTTTT. Amino acid sequence: CTSSQGGLMEKLFF.